The 15 T cell receptor beta chains in this list originate from one sample, sequenced in a study of T-cell reconstitution after alpha-beta-depleted transplantation in children. The library targeted TCRbeta and was prepared with unique molecular identifiers. TCRdb re-analysed the PCR reads in MiXCR, keeping a single row per CDR3 protein. The sample contains about 420,000 distinct CDR3 sequences, roughly 17% of which appear only once. Sequenced here: PBMCs, mostly from graft donor cells, sampled 360 days after TCRalphabeta/CD19-depleted stem cell transplant. The receptors were sampled from a boy younger than two who had a stem cell transplant for Wiskott-Aldrich syndrome, so the T cells may come from the graft donor.

There are a few counts of this clonotype. Relative to the germline gene, one junction end is altered; a read error may explain this. The V call is TRBV10-3, the J call TRBJ2-7; TRBD2 aligns across 10 bases. This CDR3 has 17 residues. Looked up from germline, CDR1 is ENHRY and CDR2 is SYGVKD. The CDR3 nucleotides read TGTGCCCTCAGTCCCAGACGGCTAGCGGGAGAAATAGGCGAGCAGTACTTC. Amino acid sequence: CALSPRRLAGEIGEQYF.

This clonotype appeared a few times. The chain is built from TRBV24-1 and TRBJ2-7; 7 nucleotides align to TRBD1. Germline lookup yields CDR1 KGHDR and CDR2 SFDVKD. V shed 6 bases, J shed 1 base, and the junction held 5 bases outside the gene matches. This CDR3 contains 14 residues. The CDR3 spells CATSPSGQSYEQYF. For the CDR3, the DNA is TGTGCCACCAGTCCTTCGGGACAGTCCTACGAGCAGTACTTC.

This rearrangement joins TRBV7-9 to TRBJ2-1; a weak D match, TRBD2 (7 bases). Germline CDR1 SEHNR, CDR2 FQNEAQ (reference sequence). This CDR3 is built from 15 residues. V was pared by 5 bases and J by 7 bases, with 18 bases between. For the CDR3, the DNA is TGTGCCAGCAGCGTCGGGACAAGACTAGCAAATGAGCAGTTCTTC. The encoded protein is CASSVGTRLANEQFF. Using reference TRBV7-9 and TRBJ2-1 for the parts outside the CDR3, the full variable domain is DTGVSQNPRHKITKRGQNVTFRCDPISEHNRLYWYRQTLGQGPEFLTYFQNEAQLEKSRLLSDRFSAERPKGSFSTLEIQRTEQGDSAMYLCASSVGTRLANEQFFGPGTRLTVL.

The chain is built from TRBV11-2 and TRBJ2-3; 7 bases agree with TRBD2. The CDR3 consists of 16 residues. The trim removed 1 base at V and 0 bases at J, leaving 4 bases unmatched. Germline loops: CDR1 SGHAT, CDR2 FQNNGV. The CDR3 DNA sequence: TGTGCCAGCAGCTTAGGGGGGGGGTCTAGCACAGATACGCAGTATTTT. Its protein product is CASSLGGGSSTDTQYF.

The chain couples TRBV11-3 to TRBJ2-7; maybe TRBD1 (5 bases). V was pared by 0 bases and J by 2 bases, with 11 bases between. This CDR3 spans 15 amino acids. The germline V gene encodes CDR1 SGHNT and CDR2 YENEEA. This chain's CDR3 is CASSLDQSGTYEQYF. CDR3 nucleotides: TGTGCCAGCAGCTTAGATCAGTCAGGGACCTACGAGCAGTACTTC.

This clonotype was observed at least ten times. The chain employs TRBV10-3 and TRBJ2-7; TRBD2 aligns across 7 bases. CDR3 length equals 14 residues. The V gene end was trimmed by 4 bases and the J gene end by 5 bases; junction bases not matched to a gene: 8. Looked up from germline, CDR1 is ENHRY and CDR2 is SYGVKD. CDR3 residues: CAISGPSRENEQYF. CDR3 DNA: TGTGCCATCAGTGGCCCCTCGCGGGAGAACGAGCAGTACTTC.

This clonotype has only a few counts. CDR3 nucleotide sequence: TGTGCCAGCAGTCGCCGGGTTTTAGGGAATTCACCCCTCCACTTT. Protein product: CASSRRVLGNSPLHF. The genes are TRBV6-1 and TRBJ1-6; the D is unclear. The germline gives CDR1 MNHNS, CDR2 SASEGT. CDR3 length: 15 amino acids. V was pared by 5 bases and J by 7 bases, with 15 bases between.

This clonotype turned up a few times. The chain links TRBV3-1 to TRBJ2-2; D ambiguous. Looked up from germline, CDR1 is LGHDT and CDR2 is YNNKEL (reference sequence). The CDR3 runs 16 residues. The V gene lost 0 bases and the J gene lost 0 bases, with 8 bases spanning the gap. Here the CDR3 reads CASSQEKPPNTGELFF. For the CDR3, the DNA is TGTGCCAGCAGCCAAGAAAAGCCGCCGAACACCGGGGAGCTGTTTTTT.

The chain employs TRBV5-5 and TRBJ1-4; D is uncertain. V was cut by 4 bases and J by 3 bases, with 10 bases left in between. The CDR3 length is 14 residues. Germline V gene data show CDR1 as SGHKS and CDR2 as YYEKEE (reference sequence). The CDR3 coding sequence is TGTGCCAGCAGCCCGCGGAATTCTAATGAAAAACTGTTTTTT. Protein: CASSPRNSNEKLFF.

The V and J genes are TRBV20-1 and TRBJ2-1, with D possibly matching TRBD2 (7 bases). Trimming removed 5 bases at V and 10 bases at J, with 30 bases between. The CDR3 has 17 amino acids. In germline, CDR1 is DFQATT, CDR2 SNEGSKA (reference sequence). The CDR3 here is CSAEGRNKAGLQGEQFF. CDR3 nucleotide sequence: TGCAGTGCTGAGGGCCGAAATAAAGCGGGACTTCAGGGGGAGCAGTTCTTC.

The rearrangement uses TRBV12-3 or TRBV12-4 and TRBJ2-5; 12 nucleotides agree with TRBD2. With V trimmed by 5 bases and J by 3 bases, 10 bases remained unmatched. CDR3 length equals 17 residues. The CDR3 here is CASSLRLTSGSEETQYF. The CDR3 nucleotides read TGTGCCAGCAGTCTTAGGTTGACTAGCGGGAGTGAAGAGACCCAGTACTTC.

The chain carries TRBV4-3 and TRBJ2-5, with 10 bases aligning to TRBD2. With 1 base clipped from V and 7 bases from J, the junction kept 3 bases outside the gene matches. The CDR3 has 14 residues. CDR1 is LGHNA and CDR2 is YSLEER in the germline V gene. CDR3 sequence reads: CASSQAKREGTQYF. As DNA, the CDR3 is TGCGCCAGCAGCCAAGCCAAGCGGGAGGGGACCCAGTACTTC.

The chain recombines TRBV10-3 with TRBJ2-1, with no clear D. Between the trimmed V and J ends, which lost 4 bases and 2 bases, there was a span of 3 bases. The germline V gene encodes CDR1 ENHRY and CDR2 SYGVKD. The CDR3 spans 12 residues. The CDR3 sequence is CAISGTYNEQFF. Here the CDR3 DNA reads TGTGCCATCAGTGGAACCTACAATGAGCAGTTCTTC.

This clonotype has just a few counts. A read error may produce the germline difference seen at one junction end. The V and J genes are TRBV7-9 and TRBJ2-6; 7 bases fit TRBD1. This CDR3 contains 17 residues. Germline assignment: CDR1 SEHNR and CDR2 FQNEAQ (reference sequence). The chain's CDR3 is CASPYRDRVSGANVLTF. For the CDR3, the DNA is TGTGCCAGTCCCTATAGGGACAGAGTGTCTGGGGCCAACGTCCTGACCTTC.

The chain employs TRBV7-7 and TRBJ2-7, with D perhaps matching TRBD1 (5 bases). Germline V gives CDR1 SSHAT, CDR2 FNYEAQ (reference sequence). V was clipped by 5 bases and J by 1 base, with 12 bases between them. There are 14 residues in the CDR3. The CDR3 spells CASSPMGPSYEQYF. The DNA for the CDR3 is TGTGCCAGCAGCCCAATGGGGCCGTCCTACGAGCAGTACTTC.